A selection of T cell receptor beta chains follows, all from one sample in a study of blood T cell repertoires in COVID-19. Clones were sequenced by immunoSEQ multiplex PCR, and TCRdb holds only the in-frame ones, with some missing. Of roughly 260,000 clones detected, approximately 86% appear once; the ten largest clones hold around 2.4%. Sequencing was carried out using PBMCs or T cells enriched from blood (not recorded which). The receptors originated from a woman between 18 and 29 years old who had recovered from COVID-19. Both conserved end residues are part of each CDR3. A D gene is named only where the DNA matches it firmly. Not all rows give a size; the values are once, few, many and, for expanded clones, a class.

size: NA; J: TRBJ1-1; V: TRBV30; D: NA; length: 11; DNA: TGTGCCTGGGGCCCAGGGAAAGAAGCTTTCTTT; CDR3: CAWGPGKEAFF
size: NA; J: TRBJ2-7; V: TRBV9; D: NA; length: 15; DNA: TGTGCCAGCAGCGCAAAAACAGGAATCCCCTACGAGCAGTACTTC; CDR3: CASSAKTGIPYEQYF
size: NA; J: TRBJ2-6; V: TRBV18; D: TRBD1; length: 17; DNA: TGTGCCAGCTCACCGTGGACAGGGGGCGCCGGGGCCAACGTCCTGACTTTC; CDR3: CASSPWTGGAGANVLTF
size: NA; J: TRBJ2-1; V: TRBV19; D: NA; length: 18; DNA: TGTGCCAGCGGAGGGCAGGGGAGGGTTGCGGGAGATTACAATGAGCAGTTCTTC; CDR3: CASGGQGRVAGDYNEQFF
size: NA; J: TRBJ2-5; V: TRBV7-3; D: TRBD1; length: 15; DNA: TGTGCCAGCAGCTTAGGGGACAGGGGTGGGGAGACCCAGTACTTC; CDR3: CASSLGDRGGETQYF
size: NA; J: TRBJ1-4; V: TRBV9; D: TRBD1; length: 15; DNA: TGTGCCAGCAGCGTTACCGGGACAGCTAATGAAAAACTGTTTTTT; CDR3: CASSVTGTANEKLFF
size: once; J: TRBJ2-3; V: TRBV11-2; D: TRBD2; length: 16; DNA: TGTGCCAGCAGCGCCACCACTAGCGGGGGAACAGATACGCAGTATTTT; CDR3: CASSATTSGGTDTQYF
size: once; J: TRBJ1-2; V: TRBV27; D: TRBD1; length: 17; DNA: TGTGCCAGCAGTTTACACGGGACAGGGGGCCTTAACTATGGCTACACCTTC; CDR3: CASSLHGTGGLNYGYTF
size: NA; J: TRBJ2-3; V: TRBV7-9; D: NA; length: 14; DNA: TGTGCCAGCAGCTTGGCGGAGAGCACAGATACGCAGTATTTT; CDR3: CASSLAESTDTQYF
size: NA; J: TRBJ2-1; V: TRBV7-3; D: TRBD2; length: 19; DNA: TGTGCCAGCAGCTCCCAGGCAATGGCTAGCGGGAGTGCGGAGAATGAGCAGTTCTTC; CDR3: CASSSQAMASGSAENEQFF
size: NA; J: TRBJ1-5; V: TRBV7-9; D: NA; length: 13; DNA: TGTGCCAGCAGCTTAGAGGGGCTTCAGCCCCAGCATTTT; CDR3: CASSLEGLQPQHF
size: NA; J: TRBJ1-1; V: TRBV19; D: NA; length: 15; DNA: TGTGCCAGTAGTAATCCTGGGGGGGCGAACACTGAAGCTTTCTTT; CDR3: CASSNPGGANTEAFF
size: NA; J: TRBJ2-4; V: TRBV6-2/TRBV6-3; D: NA; length: 13; DNA: TGTGCCAGCAGTCCCTGGGGAGGCGGCATTCAGTACTTC; CDR3: CASSPWGGGIQYF
size: NA; J: TRBJ1-2; V: TRBV4-3; D: TRBD1; length: 16; DNA: TGCGCCAGCAGCCCGTGGACAGGGGGCATGGACTATGGCTACACCTTC; CDR3: CASSPWTGGMDYGYTF
size: NA; J: TRBJ1-2; V: TRBV29-1; D: NA; length: 18; DNA: TGCAGCGTTGAGGGTTACGTTCAGGGGAGCCTTGGTTCCTATGGCTACACCTTC; CDR3: CSVEGYVQGSLGSYGYTF
size: NA; J: TRBJ1-2; V: TRBV6-1; D: NA; length: 15; DNA: TGTGCCAGCAGTGAAGCCGCGGCAGGGGACTATGGCTACACCTTC; CDR3: CASSEAAAGDYGYTF
size: NA; J: TRBJ1-5; V: TRBV15; D: NA; length: 14; DNA: TGTGCCACCAGCAGAGACAGGGGAAATCAGCCCCAGCATTTT; CDR3: CATSRDRGNQPQHF
size: few; J: TRBJ1-1; V: TRBV7-9; D: NA; length: 15; DNA: TGTGCCAGCTCCCTATGGAGGGGTCAGAACACTGAAGCTTTCTTT; CDR3: CASSLWRGQNTEAFF
size: NA; J: TRBJ1-5; V: TRBV6-5; D: NA; length: 14; DNA: TGTGCCAGCAGCCCCCATGTCCGCGATCAGCCCCAGCATTTT; CDR3: CASSPHVRDQPQHF
size: NA; J: TRBJ2-3; V: TRBV30; D: TRBD2; length: 15; DNA: TGTGCCTGGAGTTTATTAGCGGGGGGACCAGATACGCAGTATTTT; CDR3: CAWSLLAGGPDTQYF
size: NA; J: TRBJ2-7; V: TRBV5-5; D: NA; length: 15; DNA: TGTGCCAGCAGCCGCTCTAGCGCGTTCTCCTACGAGCAGTACTTC; CDR3: CASSRSSAFSYEQYF
size: NA; J: TRBJ2-3; V: TRBV11-2; D: NA; length: 13; DNA: TGTGCCAGCACCCGAGGATCCGCAGATACGCAGTATTTT; CDR3: CASTRGSADTQYF
size: once; J: TRBJ1-1; V: TRBV6-2/TRBV6-3; D: TRBD1; length: 15; DNA: TGTGCCAGCAGTTACCCCAGAGACCAGGGGGCTGAAGCTTTCTTT; CDR3: CASSYPRDQGAEAFF
size: NA; J: TRBJ2-7; V: TRBV5-1; D: NA; length: 13; DNA: TGCGCCAGCAGCTTGGGGACACTTCGCGAGCAGTACTTC; CDR3: CASSLGTLREQYF
size: NA; J: TRBJ2-1; V: TRBV9; D: TRBD2; length: 16; DNA: TGTGCCAGCAGCGTAGCCCCGGGAGGGCCCTGGAATGAGCAGTTCTTC; CDR3: CASSVAPGGPWNEQFF
size: few; J: TRBJ2-2; V: TRBV19; D: TRBD1; length: 16; DNA: TGTGCCAGTACCACTATGGACAGGGTCAACACCGGGGAGCTGTTTTTT; CDR3: CASTTMDRVNTGELFF
size: once; J: TRBJ2-1; V: TRBV28; D: TRBD2; length: 24; DNA: TGTGCCAGCAGTTTATCTTTGGTTGTACCCCCGAGGGCTAGCGGGACCGTCTCCTACAATGAGCAGTTCTTC; CDR3: CASSLSLVVPPRASGTVSYNEQFF
size: NA; J: TRBJ1-5; V: TRBV30; D: TRBD1; length: 18; DNA: TGTGCCTGGGGGCCAAGGACAGGGCAATATAGCGGCGGTCAGCCCCAGCATTTT; CDR3: CAWGPRTGQYSGGQPQHF
size: NA; J: TRBJ2-7; V: TRBV3-1/TRBV3-2; D: NA; length: 13; DNA: TGTGCCAGCAGCCAAGTCCCCCAGTACGAGCAGTACTTC; CDR3: CASSQVPQYEQYF
size: NA; J: TRBJ1-2; V: TRBV24-1; D: TRBD1; length: 14; DNA: TGTGCCACCAGTGACCGGGGACAGAGCTATGGCTACACCTTC; CDR3: CATSDRGQSYGYTF
size: NA; J: TRBJ1-1; V: TRBV2; D: NA; length: 14; DNA: TGTGCCAGCAGTGCGAGGGCAGCGAACACTGAAGCTTTCTTT; CDR3: CASSARAANTEAFF
size: NA; J: TRBJ2-5; V: TRBV15; D: TRBD1; length: 14; DNA: TGTGCCACCAGCAGGGGACAGATCGGGGAGACCCAGTACTTC; CDR3: CATSRGQIGETQYF
size: NA; J: TRBJ2-3; V: TRBV6-6; D: TRBD2; length: 15; DNA: TGTGCCATTCAGCGGGAGGGAGCTGCGACAGATACGCAGTATTTT; CDR3: CAIQREGAATDTQYF
size: NA; J: TRBJ2-1; V: TRBV2; D: NA; length: 12; DNA: TGTGCCAGCACACACAGGGTTACTGAGCAGTTCTTC; CDR3: CASTHRVTEQFF
size: NA; J: TRBJ2-1; V: TRBV28; D: TRBD2; length: 18; DNA: TGTGCCAGCAGTTTGGTACTAGCGGGAGCCTCCTCCTACAATGAGCAGTTCTTC; CDR3: CASSLVLAGASSYNEQFF
size: NA; J: TRBJ2-5; V: TRBV6-5; D: NA; length: 12; DNA: TGTGCCAGCAGGGGAGCGCGGGAGACCCAGTACTTC; CDR3: CASRGARETQYF
size: NA; J: TRBJ2-1; V: TRBV7-9; D: NA; length: 16; DNA: TGTGCCAGCAGCTTAGAGGTAGCCATTTTTTTGGATGAGCAGTTCTTC; CDR3: CASSLEVAIFLDEQFF
size: NA; J: TRBJ1-5; V: TRBV7-9; D: NA; length: 13; DNA: TGTGCCAGCAGCTTAGGACTGAATCAGCCCCAGCATTTT; CDR3: CASSLGLNQPQHF
size: once; J: TRBJ2-7; V: TRBV5-1; D: NA; length: 15; DNA: TGCGCCAGCAGCCCGGCGGCGGACTACTTGTACGAGCAGTACTTC; CDR3: CASSPAADYLYEQYF
size: NA; J: TRBJ2-5; V: TRBV3-1/TRBV3-2; D: TRBD2; length: 15; DNA: TGTGCCAGCAGCCACACCGGGACTAGCCAAGAGACCCAGTACTTC; CDR3: CASSHTGTSQETQYF
size: NA; J: TRBJ2-3; V: TRBV2; D: TRBD2; length: 16; DNA: TGTGCCAGCAGCCTACTAGCGGGAGGGAGCACAGATACGCAGTATTTT; CDR3: CASSLLAGGSTDTQYF
size: NA; J: TRBJ1-5; V: TRBV3-1/TRBV3-2; D: NA; length: 14; DNA: TGTGCCAGCAGCCAGGGCAGGGGCGGGCAGCCCCAGCATTTT; CDR3: CASSQGRGGQPQHF
size: NA; J: TRBJ2-7; V: TRBV3-1/TRBV3-2; D: NA; length: 13; DNA: TGTGCCAGCAGCCACCGGGGAACCTACGAGCAGTACTTC; CDR3: CASSHRGTYEQYF
size: NA; J: TRBJ1-3; V: TRBV5-1; D: TRBD1; length: 17; DNA: TGCGCCAGCAGCTTGGCCGGGACAGGGGTCTCTGGAAACACCATATATTTT; CDR3: CASSLAGTGVSGNTIYF
size: NA; J: TRBJ1-2; V: TRBV4-2; D: NA; length: 16; DNA: TGTGCCAGCAGCCAAGTACTGAATTCTCAGGGCTATGGCTACACCTTC; CDR3: CASSQVLNSQGYGYTF
size: NA; J: TRBJ1-1; V: TRBV15; D: NA; length: 14; DNA: TGTGCCACCAGCAGAGAAGGGGTAAACACTGAAGCTTTCTTT; CDR3: CATSREGVNTEAFF
size: NA; J: TRBJ1-2; V: TRBV12-3/TRBV12-4; D: NA; length: 11; DNA: TGTGCCAGCAGTCCAGGATATGGCTACACCTTC; CDR3: CASSPGYGYTF
size: NA; J: TRBJ1-2; V: TRBV13; D: TRBD1; length: 16; DNA: TGTGCCAGCTCAGGGACAGGGGGCTCTTATCTCTATGGCTACACCTTC; CDR3: CASSGTGGSYLYGYTF